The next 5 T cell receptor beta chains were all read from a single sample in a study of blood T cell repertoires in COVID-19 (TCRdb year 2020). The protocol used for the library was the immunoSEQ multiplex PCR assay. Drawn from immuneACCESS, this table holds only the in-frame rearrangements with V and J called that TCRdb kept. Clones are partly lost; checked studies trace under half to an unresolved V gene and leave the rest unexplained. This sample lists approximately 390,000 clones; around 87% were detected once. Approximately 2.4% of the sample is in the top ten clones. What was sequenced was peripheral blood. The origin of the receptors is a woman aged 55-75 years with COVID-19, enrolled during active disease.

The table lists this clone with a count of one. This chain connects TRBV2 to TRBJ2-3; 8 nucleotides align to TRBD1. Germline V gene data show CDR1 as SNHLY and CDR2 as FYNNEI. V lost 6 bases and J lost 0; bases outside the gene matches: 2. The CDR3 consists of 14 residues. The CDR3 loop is CASSRQGSTDTQYF. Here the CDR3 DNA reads TGTGCCAGCAGCCGACAGGGGAGCACAGATACGCAGTATTTT.

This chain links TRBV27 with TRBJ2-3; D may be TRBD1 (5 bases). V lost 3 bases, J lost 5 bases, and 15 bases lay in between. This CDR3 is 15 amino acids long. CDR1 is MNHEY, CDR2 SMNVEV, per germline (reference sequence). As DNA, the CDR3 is TGTGCCAGCAGTTTTCGTGGGGCGGCTGAAGATACGCAGTATTTT. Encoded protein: CASSFRGAAEDTQYF.

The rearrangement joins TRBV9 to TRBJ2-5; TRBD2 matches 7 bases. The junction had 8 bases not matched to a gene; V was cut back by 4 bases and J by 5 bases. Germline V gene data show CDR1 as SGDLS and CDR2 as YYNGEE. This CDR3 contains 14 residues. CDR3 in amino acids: CASSLGLVGETQYF. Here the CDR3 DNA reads TGTGCCAGCAGCCTCGGACTAGTCGGCGAGACCCAGTACTTC.

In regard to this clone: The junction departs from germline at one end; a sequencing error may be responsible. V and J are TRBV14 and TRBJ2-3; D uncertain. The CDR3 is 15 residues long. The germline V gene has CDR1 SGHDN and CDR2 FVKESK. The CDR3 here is CASTQGFRSTDTQYF. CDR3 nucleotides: TGTGCCAGCACCCAAGGATTCCGGAGCACAGATACGCAGTATTTT. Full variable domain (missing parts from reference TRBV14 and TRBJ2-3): EAGVTQFPSHSVIEKGQTVTLRCDPISGHDNLYWYRRVMGKEIKFLLHFVKESKQDESGMPNNRFLAERTGGTYSTLKVQPAELEDSGVYFCASTQGFRSTDTQYFGPGTRLTVL.

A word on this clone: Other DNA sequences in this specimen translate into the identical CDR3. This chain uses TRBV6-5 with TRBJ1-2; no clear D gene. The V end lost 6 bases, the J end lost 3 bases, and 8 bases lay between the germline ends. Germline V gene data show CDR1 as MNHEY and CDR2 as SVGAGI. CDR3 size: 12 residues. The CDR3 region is CASRTGDYGYTF. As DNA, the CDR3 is TGTGCCAGCAGGACTGGAGACTATGGCTACACCTTC.